Reported below is one TCR beta chain. What it binds is unknown. This record belongs to a study of naive CD8 T cells in extremely preterm neonates. Extremely preterm births at 23-27 weeks of gestation supplied the samples. The V gene's germline CDR1 is MNHEY and CDR2 SMNVEV (reference sequence). V dropped 5 bases and J dropped 2; count of bases not matched to a gene: 4. The CDR3 runs to 17 residues. Libraries were prepared by immunoSEQ multiplex PCR; TCRdb keeps only in-frame clonotypes and omits some of them. The data show 21,000 or so clones, about 87% seen once. Study-wide results and caveats: Term neonates about 0.4%, young children about 0.031%, adults approximately 0.0099%; preterm neonates shared approximately 2.5%. Compared with all age groups, preterm neonates showed less repertoire richness. Preterm CDR3s were shorter than older groups', with fewer N additions and less trimming.

Sequencing was done on a sample of naive CD8+ T cells from cord blood. The chain couples TRBV27 to TRBJ2-1; 15 bases are a match to TRBD2. The origin of this receptor is a boy who was born preterm. The CDR3 region is CASSPWTSGGAYNEQFF. The CDR3 DNA follows: TGTGCCAGCAGTCCGTGGACTAGCGGGGGGGCCTACAATGAGCAGTTCTTC.